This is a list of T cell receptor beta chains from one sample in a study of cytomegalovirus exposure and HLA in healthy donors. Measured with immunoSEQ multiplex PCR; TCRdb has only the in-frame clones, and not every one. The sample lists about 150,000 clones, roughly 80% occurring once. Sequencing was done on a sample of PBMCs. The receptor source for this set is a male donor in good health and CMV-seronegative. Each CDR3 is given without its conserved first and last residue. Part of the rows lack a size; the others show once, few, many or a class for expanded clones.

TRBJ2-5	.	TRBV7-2	ASSLTSGTGGETQY
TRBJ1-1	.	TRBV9	ASSVSTAVTEAF
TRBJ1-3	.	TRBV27	ASSLRWGGNTIY
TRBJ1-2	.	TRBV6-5	ASSRLTGTYGYT
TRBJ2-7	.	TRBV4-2	ASSHRGGQVREQY
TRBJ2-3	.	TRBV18	ASSPGLAGADTQY
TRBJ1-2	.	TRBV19	ASSNRDRGYT
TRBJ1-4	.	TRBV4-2	ASSHPTGSNEKLF
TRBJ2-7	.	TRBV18	ASSPDSYEQY
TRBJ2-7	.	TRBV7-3	ASSLTGGAGYEQY
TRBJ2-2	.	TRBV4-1	ASSPTTGYPGELF
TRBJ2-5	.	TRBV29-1	SAAGGAGGETQY
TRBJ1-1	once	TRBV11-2	ASSPKPGFAEAF
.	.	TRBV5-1	ASRGQGAVDEQY
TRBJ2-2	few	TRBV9	ASGGENTGELF
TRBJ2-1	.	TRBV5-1	ASYAGGAYNEQF
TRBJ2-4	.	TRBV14	ASSQVLTGGGENIQY
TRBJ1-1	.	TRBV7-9	ASSFRGLNTEAF
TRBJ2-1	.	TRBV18	ASSPSLAGGTYNEQF
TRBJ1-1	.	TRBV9	ASSDRGDAEAF
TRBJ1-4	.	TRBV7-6	ASSMSDRGNEKLF
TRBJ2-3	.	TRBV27	ASSFVGYTDTQY
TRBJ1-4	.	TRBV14	ASSQAGYRGISEKLF
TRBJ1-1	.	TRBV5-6	ASSSLGQPMNTEAF
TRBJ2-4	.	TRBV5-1	ASSFAGPKNIQY
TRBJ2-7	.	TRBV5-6	ASSTGQPYEQY
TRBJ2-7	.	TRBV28	ASNAGTGASYEQY
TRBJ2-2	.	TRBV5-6	ASSPKVKDYTNTGELF
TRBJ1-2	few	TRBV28	ASSSPPLGRATNYGYT
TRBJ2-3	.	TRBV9	ASGQGFTDTQY
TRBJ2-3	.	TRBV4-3	ASSQDLAGGPSTDTQY
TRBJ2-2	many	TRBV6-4	ASSTGLDTGELF
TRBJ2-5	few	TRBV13	ASSQRGGEETQY
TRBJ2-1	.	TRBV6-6	ASRGRTSGGNEQF
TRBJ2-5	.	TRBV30	AWSGLAETQY
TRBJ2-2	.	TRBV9	ASSLGGTNTGELF
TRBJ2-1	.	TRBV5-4	ASSLVGGNEQF
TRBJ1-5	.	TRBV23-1	ASSQSQGHVNQPQH
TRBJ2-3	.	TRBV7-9	AIPQGFEDTQY
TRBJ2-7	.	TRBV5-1	ASSLESGASYEQY
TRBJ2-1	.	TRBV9	ASSVGLSYNEQF
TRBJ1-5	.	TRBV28	ASSPGTPRGEPQH
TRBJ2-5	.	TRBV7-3	ASSFRAGAETQY
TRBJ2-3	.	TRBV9	ASSVSIDTQY
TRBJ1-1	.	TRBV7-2	ASSSRQGMNTEAF
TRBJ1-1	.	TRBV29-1	SVEWYQVYTEAF
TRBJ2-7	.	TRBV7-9	ASSNTFYEQY
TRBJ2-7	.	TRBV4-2	ASSQETGSGYEQY